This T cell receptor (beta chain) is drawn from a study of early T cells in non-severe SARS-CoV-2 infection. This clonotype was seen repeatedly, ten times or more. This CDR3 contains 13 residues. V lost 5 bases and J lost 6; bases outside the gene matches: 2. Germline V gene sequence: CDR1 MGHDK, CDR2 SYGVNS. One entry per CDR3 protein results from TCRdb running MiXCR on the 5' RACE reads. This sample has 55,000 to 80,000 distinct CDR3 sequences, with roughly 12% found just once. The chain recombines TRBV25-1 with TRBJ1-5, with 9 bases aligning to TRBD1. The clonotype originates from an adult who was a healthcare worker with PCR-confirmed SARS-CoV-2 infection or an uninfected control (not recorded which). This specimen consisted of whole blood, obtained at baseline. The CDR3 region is CASSTGGRQPQHF. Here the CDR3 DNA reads TGTGCCAGCAGTACAGGGGGCCGTCAGCCCCAGCATTTT.